This T cell receptor beta chain was sequenced during a study of kidney transplant recipient with SARS-CoV-2 infection (dated by TCRdb to about 2021). The label giving this sample's time point can be read as: pre-pandemic baseline sample and day 111 after first positive SARS-CoV-2 test. About this clonotype itself: Its cognate antigen has yet to be identified. No base qualities exist here, and no much larger clone lies one base off it.

Taken from cysteine to phenylalanine, the CDR3 has 14 residues. The sequence is cut down to CDR3 DNA, 42 bases in frame from base 1. From a lookup of the germline V gene, CDR1 and CDR2 are KGHSH and LQKENI. The V end gives up 1 base and the J end 3 bases, leaving 0 bases in the junction not matched to a gene. TCRdb records Illumina MiSeq as the sequencer. Profiling of the peripheral T cell repertoire targeted human TCRbeta genes. The paper's data handling went like this. Beta-binomial modelling was applied to test for differential clonotype abundance so that variability over time was accounted for. Clonotypes that had expanded were screened against the ImmuneCODE reference database of SARS-CoV-2-associated TCRs and mapped onto regions of the viral genome. Additional analyses of the repertoire looked at TRBV gene usage, CDR3 length, CDR3 amino acid overlap between time points, clonotype abundance distributions and Jaccard similarity. Using fastp at Q25 and MiXCR, TCRdb reprocessed the public reads and kept productive beta chains. CDR3 protein sequences are deduplicated, and each keeps its most common genes and DNA. The V and J calls were not made by the authors but by TCRdb's processing. A total of 200,000 to 250,000 distinct CDR3 sequences appear in this sample, more than 25% of them only once. The biggest ten clones account for roughly 7% of the sample.

The sample was a blood sample, taken at baseline and on day 111 from a kidney transplant recipient. The sequence was obtained from a young adult male patient who had COVID-19 and was a kidney transplant recipient. After a transplant, some T cells may be the graft donor's own cells. The chain links TRBV18 with TRBJ2-1; 7 of the junction bases match TRBD1. Here the CDR3 is given as CASSPRTGYNEQFF. The DNA reads TGTGCCAGCTCACCACGGACAGGCTACAATGAGCAGTTCTTC.